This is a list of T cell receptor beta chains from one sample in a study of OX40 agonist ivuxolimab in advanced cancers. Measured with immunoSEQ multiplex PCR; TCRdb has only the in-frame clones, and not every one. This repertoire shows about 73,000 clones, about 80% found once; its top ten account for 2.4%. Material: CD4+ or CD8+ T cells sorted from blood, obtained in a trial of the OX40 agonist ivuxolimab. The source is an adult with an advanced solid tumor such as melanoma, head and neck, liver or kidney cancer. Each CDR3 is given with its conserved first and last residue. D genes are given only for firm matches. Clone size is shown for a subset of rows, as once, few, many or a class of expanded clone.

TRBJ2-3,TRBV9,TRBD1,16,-,CASSSTGSSSTDTQYF,TGTGCCAGCAGCTCGACAGGGTCGTCTAGCACAGATACGCAGTATTTT
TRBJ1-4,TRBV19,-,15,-,CASSIEGRLNEKLFF,TGTGCCAGTAGTATAGAAGGCAGGCTAAATGAAAAACTGTTTTTT
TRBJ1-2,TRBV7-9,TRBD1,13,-,CASSPRQGRGYTF,TGTGCCAGCAGCCCCCGACAGGGAAGGGGCTACACCTTC
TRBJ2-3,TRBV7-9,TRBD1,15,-,CASSLGQGDTDTQYF,TGTGCCAGCAGCTTGGGACAGGGGGACACAGATACGCAGTATTTT
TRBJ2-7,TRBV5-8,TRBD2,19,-,CASTPVGSVLAGIRGEQYF,TGTGCCAGCACCCCAGTAGGGAGTGTTCTAGCGGGGATTCGCGGGGAGCAGTACTTC
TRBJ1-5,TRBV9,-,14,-,CASSTGYSNQPQHF,TGTGCCAGCAGTACAGGCTATAGCAATCAGCCCCAGCATTTT
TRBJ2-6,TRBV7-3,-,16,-,CASSSLGGAGANVLTF,TGTGCCAGCAGCTCCCTAGGGGGGGCTGGGGCCAACGTCCTGACTTTC
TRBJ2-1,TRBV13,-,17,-,CASSPSSGPEKYNEQFF,TGTGCCAGCAGCCCATCGAGCGGCCCTGAGAAATACAATGAGCAGTTCTTC
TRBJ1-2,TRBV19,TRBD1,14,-,CASRLTGGNYGYTF,TGTGCCAGTAGACTCACAGGGGGCAACTATGGCTACACCTTC
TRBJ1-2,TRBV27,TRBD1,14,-,CASSTGGAGYGYTF,TGTGCCAGCAGCACAGGGGGCGCCGGCTATGGCTACACCTTC
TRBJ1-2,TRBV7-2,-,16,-,CASSLGGGRHQEGYTF,TGTGCCAGCAGCTTAGGGGGGGGACGGCACCAGGAAGGCTACACCTTC
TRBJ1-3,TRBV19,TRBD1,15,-,CASSGQGGSGNTIYF,TGTGCCAGTAGTGGACAGGGTGGCTCTGGAAACACCATATATTTT
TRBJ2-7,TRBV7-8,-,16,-,CASSPPGTQATYEQYF,TGTGCCAGCAGCCCGCCCGGGACACAAGCTACCTACGAGCAGTACTTC
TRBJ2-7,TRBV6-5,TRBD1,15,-,CASSYRGQGAYEQYF,TGTGCCAGCAGTTACCGCGGACAGGGGGCCTACGAGCAGTACTTC
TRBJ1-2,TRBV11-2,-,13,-,CASSLPQGRGYTF,TGTGCCAGCAGCTTACCACAGGGACGCGGCTACACCTTC
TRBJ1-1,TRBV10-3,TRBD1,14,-,CAIRGQGASTEAFF,TGTGCCATCAGGGGACAGGGGGCCTCCACTGAAGCTTTCTTT
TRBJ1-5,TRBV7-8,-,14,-,CASRLGGDNQPQHF,TGTGCCAGCAGGTTGGGGGGGGATAATCAGCCCCAGCATTTT
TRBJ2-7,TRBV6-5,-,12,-,CASRTRADEQYF,TGTGCCAGCCGGACACGGGCGGACGAGCAGTACTTC
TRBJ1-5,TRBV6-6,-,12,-,CASRNRNQPQHF,TGTGCCAGCAGGAACAGGAATCAGCCCCAGCATTTT
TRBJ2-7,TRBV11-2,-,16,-,CASSSIRTGKAAEQYF,TGTGCCAGCAGCTCCATAAGGACCGGGAAGGCGGCCGAGCAGTACTTC
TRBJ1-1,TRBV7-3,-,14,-,CASSLRGWATEAFF,TGTGCCAGCAGCTTACGGGGCTGGGCCACTGAAGCTTTCTTT
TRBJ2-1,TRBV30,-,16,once,CAWNLPGRDTGHEQFF,TGTGCCTGGAATCTACCGGGGCGAGATACCGGGCATGAGCAGTTCTTC
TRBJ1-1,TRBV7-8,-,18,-,CASSLRRGGETLNTEAFF,TGTGCCAGCAGCCTTCGTCGGGGGGGCGAGACGTTGAACACTGAAGCTTTCTTT
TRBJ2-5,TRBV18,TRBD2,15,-,CASSQVVAGVETQYF,TGTGCCAGCTCCCAGGTAGTCGCGGGAGTTGAGACCCAGTACTTC
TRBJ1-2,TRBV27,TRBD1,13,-,CASSQQGAQGYTF,TGTGCCAGCAGCCAACAGGGGGCGCAGGGCTACACCTTC
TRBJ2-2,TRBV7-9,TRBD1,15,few,CASSRDSGNTGELFF,TGTGCCAGCAGCAGGGACAGCGGTAACACCGGGGAGCTGTTTTTT
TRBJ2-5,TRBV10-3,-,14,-,CAISMMGSQETQYF,TGTGCCATCAGCATGATGGGGTCTCAAGAGACCCAGTACTTC
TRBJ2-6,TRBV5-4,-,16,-,CASSLEGFSGANVLTF,TGTGCCAGCAGCCTTGAGGGTTTCTCTGGGGCCAACGTCCTGACTTTC
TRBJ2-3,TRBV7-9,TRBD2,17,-,CASSSYKRLAAADTQYF,TGTGCCAGCAGCTCCTATAAACGACTAGCGGCCGCAGATACGCAGTATTTT
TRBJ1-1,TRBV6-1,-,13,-,CASSGRGNTEAFF,TGTGCCAGCAGTGGACGAGGGAACACTGAAGCTTTCTTT